A single sample is the source of the 28 T cell receptor beta chains below, sequenced in a study of CD8 T cells in Susac syndrome (dated by TCRdb to 2018 to 2020). The library was generated by the immunoSEQ multiplex PCR assay. RNA was extracted with the RNeasy kit and roughly 0.5 to 1 ug was reverse transcribed using random hexamers. Clones were called with MiXCR by TCRdb after fastp trimmed the public reads at Q25, and only in-frame beta chains were retained. CDR3 protein duplicates are merged, each entry listing the most common genes and DNA. This sample has around 280,000 distinct CDR3 sequences in its table, and approximately 85% of those were observed once. The top ten clones comprise about 0.11% of the sample. The material sequenced was CD8+ T cells from PBMCs. The receptor set was obtained from a human donor with multiple sclerosis.

The chain has TRBV19 and TRBJ1-2, with unresolved D. The V end was cut by 6 bases, the J end by 4 bases, with 15 bases between. The CDR3 contains 14 residues. Germline-derived CDR1 and CDR2 are LNHDA and SQIVND (reference sequence). In DNA, the CDR3 is TGTGCCAGTAGAGGCCCCGTACACATCTATGGCTACACCTTC. Translating gives CASRGPVHIYGYTF. Complete variable domain (other parts from reference TRBV19 and TRBJ1-2): DGGITQSPKYLFRKEGQNVTLSCEQNLNHDAMYWYRQDPGQGLRLIYYSQIVNDFQKGDIAEGYSVSREKKESFPLTVTSAQKNPTAFYLCASRGPVHIYGYTFGSGTRLTVV.

The gene calls are TRBV30 and TRBJ2-7, with 8 bases fitting TRBD1. This CDR3 is built from 14 residues. Germline V gene sequence: CDR1 GTSNPN, CDR2 SVGIG (reference sequence). J lost 3 bases, V lost 3 bases, and 7 bases had no gene match. CDR3 in DNA: TGTGCCTGGAGGGTCGGGACAGGTTACTACGAGCAGTACTTC. As protein: CAWRVGTGYYEQYF.

The chain couples TRBV7-2 to TRBJ1-5, with a possible D match to TRBD1 (6 bases). CDR3 size: 18 residues. Trimming removed 0 bases at V and 0 bases at J, with 15 bases between. CDR1 and CDR2 from the germline V gene are SGHTA and FQGNSA. The CDR3 reads CASSLAPTARGSNQPQHF. The CDR3 nucleotides are TGTGCCAGCAGCTTAGCGCCGACCGCCAGGGGTAGCAATCAGCCCCAGCATTTT.

This chain joins TRBV4-1 and TRBJ2-7; D uncertain. CDR1 is MGHRA, CDR2 YSYEKL, per germline. V lost 0 bases to trimming and J lost 0 bases, with 9 bases between them. This CDR3 contains 15 residues. The CDR3 loop reads CASSQDPSSSYEQYF. The CDR3 bases are TGCGCCAGCAGCCAAGATCCATCAAGCTCCTACGAGCAGTACTTC.

The J gene is TRBJ2-7, the V gene TRBV5-6, with D perhaps TRBD2 (6 bases). Trimming took off 5 bases at V and 0 bases at J, with 12 bases between the two ends. This CDR3 spans 14 amino acids. Germline V lookup: CDR1 SGHDT, CDR2 YYEEEE. CDR3 in DNA: TGTGCCAGCAGTAGGACTATGAGCTCCTACGAGCAGTACTTC. It translates to CASSRTMSSYEQYF.

The chain employs TRBV29-1 and TRBJ2-5; the match to TRBD2 covers 11 bases. The V gene end was trimmed by 4 bases and the J gene end by 8 bases; junction bases not matched to a gene: 6. Germline V gene data show CDR1 as SQVTM and CDR2 as ANQGSEA. The CDR3 extends over 13 amino acids. CDR3 sequence (DNA): TGCAGCGTTGTAACACTAGCGGGGGACACCCAGTACTTC. Protein product: CSVVTLAGDTQYF. Based on the CDR3 plus reference TRBV29-1 and TRBJ2-5, the full variable domain is SAVISQKPSRDICQRGTSLTIQCQVDSQVTMMFWYRQQPGQSLTLIATANQGSEATYESGFVIDKFPISRPNLTFSTLTVSNMSPEDSSIYLCSVVTLAGDTQYFGPGTRLLVL.

This clonotype was observed a single time. The chain employs TRBV27 and TRBJ1-1; TRBD1 agrees at 7 bases. Losses at the gene ends were 3 bases for V and 5 bases for J; bases not matched to a gene: 6. In germline, CDR1 is MNHEY, CDR2 SMNVEV (reference sequence). The CDR3 runs 14 residues. The CDR3, as DNA: TGTGCCAGCAGTTTCACCAGGGGGATAACTGAAGCTTTCTTT. Translation: CASSFTRGITEAFF.

This clonotype is a singleton in its sample. The chain couples TRBV6-5 to TRBJ1-5; D might be TRBD1 (5 bases). The ends were cut back, 4 bases at V and 9 bases at J, with 13 bases in the middle. The V gene's germline CDR1 is MNHEY and CDR2 SVGAGI. The CDR3 sequence is 13 residues long. The DNA for the CDR3 is TGTGCCAGCAGTTTGGGGGGTCAACGGCCCCAGCATTTT. The encoded protein is CASSLGGQRPQHF.

The chain employs TRBV6-6 and TRBJ2-1; D gene ambiguous. The CDR3 has 9 residues. Trimming left V 6 bases short and J 12 bases short, with 6 bases between. CDR1 MNHNY and CDR2 SVGAGI come from the germline V gene (reference sequence). The CDR3 protein is CASSVAQFF. DNA of the CDR3: TGTGCCAGCAGCGTCGCGCAGTTCTTC.

The chain recombines TRBV5-1 with TRBJ2-1, with no clear D. The V gene lost 4 bases and the J gene lost 10 bases, with 9 bases spanning the gap. In germline, CDR1 is SGHRS, CDR2 YFSETQ. The CDR3 has 11 residues. The CDR3 sequence is CASSAAREQFF. DNA for the CDR3: TGCGCCAGCAGCGCGGCCCGAGAGCAGTTCTTC.

This chain uses TRBV6-5 with TRBJ2-3; TRBD2 matches 8 bases. Germline V gives CDR1 MNHEY, CDR2 SVGAGI. J was trimmed by 2 bases and V by 4 bases; bases with no gene match: 5. The CDR3 runs 15 residues. As DNA, the CDR3 is TGTGCCAGCAGTTCCGGACTAGCCCTCACAGATACGCAGTATTTT. Protein: CASSSGLALTDTQYF.

The V gene is TRBV20-1, the J gene TRBJ2-7, with D possibly TRBD1 on 6 matching bases. The CDR3 is 15 amino acids. CDR1 and CDR2 (germline): DFQATT, SNEGSKA (reference sequence). Trimming removed 3 bases from V and 7 bases from J, with 22 bases in between. The CDR3 bases are TGCAGTGCTAGGGGACCCAATTTACAGGGACAAGAGCAGTACTTC. Its translation: CSARGPNLQGQEQYF.

This rearrangement joins TRBV27 to TRBJ2-4; TRBD1 might be the D (5 bases). CDR3 length: 17 residues. CDR1 is MNHEY and CDR2 is SMNVEV in the germline V gene (reference sequence). V was shortened by 6 bases and J by 8 bases, with 26 bases between the two germline ends. The CDR3 region is CASSQTTPEGEGDIQYF. For the CDR3, the DNA is TGTGCCAGCAGCCAAACGACGCCGGAAGGGGAAGGGGACATTCAGTACTTC.

The rearrangement links TRBV6-2 or TRBV6-3 to TRBJ2-1; D unclear. The length of the CDR3 is 12 residues. The germline CDR1 and CDR2 sequences are MNHEY and SVGEGT. Trimming took 7 bases from V and 7 from J, leaving 11 bases between them. In DNA form, the CDR3 reads TGTGCCAGCACCCTGGGTCGGAATGAGCAGTTCTTC. It codes for CASTLGRNEQFF.

The chain has TRBV28 and TRBJ1-5; D is undetermined. CDR1 and CDR2 (germline): MDHEN, SYDVKM. Trimming pared 7 bases from V and 2 bases from J, leaving 9 bases between. The CDR3 extends over 13 amino acids. CDR3 loop: CASNPGGNQPQHF. DNA of the CDR3: TGTGCCAGCAATCCGGGCGGCAATCAGCCCCAGCATTTT. Drawing the rest from reference TRBV28 and TRBJ1-5, the complete variable domain is DVKVTQSSRYLVKRTGEKVFLECVQDMDHENMFWYRQDPGLGLRLIYFSYDVKMKEKGDIPEGYSVSREKKERFSLILESASTNQTSMYLCASNPGGNQPQHFGDGTRLSIL.

The chain links TRBV4-1 to TRBJ1-5; 8 bases agree with TRBD1. The CDR3 consists of 14 residues. With 4 bases clipped from V and 4 bases from J, the junction kept 3 bases outside the gene matches. Germline CDR1 MGHRA, CDR2 YSYEKL. CDR3 in DNA: TGCGCCAGCAGCCTGGGACAGGAGAATCAGCCCCAGCATTTT. Translating gives CASSLGQENQPQHF.

A few counts support this clonotype. This chain uses TRBV5-1 with TRBJ2-7; D might be TRBD2 (5 bases). The V and J ends lost 7 bases and 5 bases respectively, with 16 bases between them. This CDR3 spans 13 amino acids. CDR1 is SGHRS, CDR2 YFSETQ, per germline. CDR3 coding DNA: TGCGCCAGCTCCCGGGCCCCCGGGAACGAGCAGTACTTC. This encodes CASSRAPGNEQYF. The variable domain in full, completed from reference TRBV5-1 and TRBJ2-7, reads KAGVTQTPRYLIKTRGQQVTLSCSPISGHRSVSWYQQTPGQGLQFLFEYFSETQRNKGNFPGRFSGRQFSNSRSEMNVSTLELGDSALYLCASSRAPGNEQYFGPGTRLTVT.

This clonotype has only a few counts. This chain uses TRBV6-1 with TRBJ1-1; TRBD1 might be the D (5 bases). The germline V and J ends were trimmed by 6 bases and 1 base, with 12 bases remaining between them. From germline, CDR1 is MNHNS and CDR2 SASEGT. CDR3 length equals 14 residues. CDR3 amino acids: CASRDSWANTEAFF. The CDR3 DNA reads as TGTGCCAGCAGAGACAGTTGGGCGAACACTGAAGCTTTCTTT.

The J gene is TRBJ2-1, the V gene TRBV16; 9 positions agree with TRBD1. V gave up 4 bases and J gave up 0 bases; unmatched junction bases: 1. Germline V gene sequence: CDR1 KGHSY, CDR2 FQNENV. The CDR3 has 15 residues. CDR3 DNA sequence: TGTGCCAGCAGCCTGGACAGGGGCTCCTACAATGAGCAGTTCTTC. The encoded protein is CASSLDRGSYNEQFF.

This chain links TRBV19 with TRBJ2-1, with D perhaps matching TRBD2 (6 bases). Germline V gives CDR1 LNHDA, CDR2 SQIVND (reference sequence). Trimming removed 9 bases at V and 7 bases at J, with 13 bases between. This CDR3 is built from 12 residues. CDR3 DNA sequence: TGTGCCAGCCGACTAGGTCGTAATGAGCAGTTCTTC. Translation: CASRLGRNEQFF.

The chain joins TRBV27 to TRBJ2-7; TRBD1 agrees at 7 bases. This CDR3 contains 14 residues. Germline V gene sequence: CDR1 MNHEY, CDR2 SMNVEV (reference sequence). V gave up 5 bases and J gave up 2 bases; unmatched junction bases: 6. CDR3 nucleotide sequence: TGTGCCAGCAGTCTCCGGGACAGTACCTACGAGCAGTACTTC. Its translation is CASSLRDSTYEQYF.

The rearrangement links TRBV30 to TRBJ2-6; possibly TRBD2 for D (5 bases). Germline V gives CDR1 GTSNPN, CDR2 SVGIG (reference sequence). V dropped 3 bases and J dropped 4 bases, with 22 bases sitting between them. The CDR3 has 18 residues. The CDR3 coding sequence is TGTGCCTGGAGCCTCGGGGTCAAGGGCGGGCCAGGGGCCAACGTCCTGACTTTC. The encoded protein is CAWSLGVKGGPGANVLTF.

V usage is TRBV9 and J usage is TRBJ2-4, with 8 positions matching TRBD1. J gave up 3 bases and V 3 bases, and 5 bases lay outside the gene matches. The germline gives CDR1 SGDLS, CDR2 YYNGEE. This CDR3 region has 15 residues. In DNA, the CDR3 is TGTGCCAGCAGCGGACAGGGGCAGGACAAAAACATTCAGTACTTC. Protein sequence: CASSGQGQDKNIQYF.

The CDR3 is CATRLGGGLAGGLGTDTQYF. The CDR3 nucleotides are TGTGCCACCCGCCTAGGAGGGGGACTAGCGGGAGGATTGGGAACAGATACGCAGTATTTT. This chain connects TRBV15 to TRBJ2-3, with 15 nucleotides matching TRBD2. This CDR3 is built from 20 residues. V shed 8 bases, J shed 3 bases, and the junction held 18 bases outside the gene matches. Looked up from germline, CDR1 is LNHNV and CDR2 is YYDKDF (reference sequence).

The V call is TRBV6-1, the J call TRBJ2-3; 7 bases are shared with TRBD2. Per germline, CDR1 MNHNS and CDR2 SASEGT. The V gene end was trimmed by 2 bases and the J gene end by 3 bases; junction bases not matched to a gene: 8. This CDR3 contains 16 residues. CDR3 amino acids: CASSEWEGWTTDTQYF. Written as DNA, the CDR3 is TGTGCCAGCAGTGAATGGGAGGGGTGGACGACAGATACGCAGTATTTT.

This clonotype was observed a handful of times. The chain is built from TRBV20-1 and TRBJ2-7; 10 bases are a match to TRBD1. CDR3 length: 13 amino acids. After removal of 6 bases from V and 5 bases from J, the junction contained 7 bases not matched to a gene. The germline CDR1 and CDR2 sequences are DFQATT and SNEGSKA (reference sequence). DNA for the CDR3: TGCAGTGCCTCGGGACAGGGGATCCACGAGCAGTACTTC. This codes for CSASGQGIHEQYF.

This rearrangement joins TRBV28 to TRBJ2-3; D ambiguous. The CDR3 spans 15 residues. Germline CDR1 MDHEN, CDR2 SYDVKM. The germline V and J ends were trimmed by 3 bases and 0 bases, with 10 bases remaining between them. CDR3 DNA: TGTGCCAGCAGTTTTGTGGGTGGAAGCACAGATACGCAGTATTTT. Protein product: CASSFVGGSTDTQYF. Variable domain in full (rest from reference TRBV28 and TRBJ2-3): DVKVTQSSRYLVKRTGEKVFLECVQDMDHENMFWYRQDPGLGLRLIYFSYDVKMKEKGDIPEGYSVSREKKERFSLILESASTNQTSMYLCASSFVGGSTDTQYFGPGTRLTVL.

This chain links TRBV7-9 with TRBJ2-1; D is ambiguous. The CDR3 loop spans 12 amino acids. Germline CDR1 reads SEHNR; CDR2 reads FQNEAQ (reference sequence). Trimming shortened V by 2 bases and J by 7 bases, and 6 bases separated the two germline ends. The CDR3 DNA sequence: TGTGCCAGCAGCTTATGGGCGAATGAGCAGTTCTTC. Its translation is CASSLWANEQFF.